This T cell receptor beta chain was profiled in a study of cytomegalovirus exposure and HLA in healthy donors. Study-level results: Cytomegalovirus status was reportedly diagnosed by the classifier with high sensitivity and specificity.

About this clone: Its target is unknown.

CDR1 and CDR2 (germline): SGHRS, YFSETQ. V shed 3 bases and J 4 bases; nucleotides not matched to a gene: 4. The CDR3 spans 14 residues. Both 60 Vbeta primers and 13 Jbeta primers went into the PCR. The assay was immunoSEQ multiplex PCR, and TCRdb's table has in-frame clones only and misses some. The sample comprises around 140,000 clones, roughly 9.6% of which are singletons, and roughly 6.4% rests with the top ten. The V call is TRBV5-1, the J call TRBJ2-5; 9 positions match TRBD2. Sequencing was carried out using PBMCs. This TCR was recovered from a woman aged 40 to 50 in good health and CMV-seropositive. The CDR3 spells CASSSGLARETQYF. CDR3 in DNA: TGCGCCAGCAGCTCGGGACTAGCTCGAGAGACCCAGTACTTC. Full variable domain (rest looked up from reference TRBV5-1 and TRBJ2-5): KAGVTQTPRYLIKTRGQQVTLSCSPISGHRSVSWYQQTPGQGLQFLFEYFSETQRNKGNFPGRFSGRQFSNSRSEMNVSTLELGDSALYLCASSSGLARETQYFGPGTRLLVL.